The rows below give T cell receptor beta chains drawn from one sample of a study of blood T cell repertoires in COVID-19. This table comes from immunoSEQ multiplex PCR, and its TCRdb copy is limited to in-frame clones, with some not included. This table holds hundreds of thousands of clones, around 85% found once. The sequencing sample was made of PBMCs or T cells enriched from blood (not recorded which). The receptors originated from a woman aged 50 to 60 who had recovered from COVID-19. The conserved cysteine and the conserved F or W are not part of the CDR3 here.

J: TRBJ2-1; V: TRBV28; CDR3: ASSLLRDNDEQF
J: TRBJ1-1; V: TRBV30; CDR3: AWRSHGNTEAF
J: TRBJ2-5; V: TRBV11-2; CDR3: ASSLRLAEETQY
J: TRBJ1-2; V: TRBV27; CDR3: ASQPIPREDRYGYT
J: TRBJ1-2; V: TRBV27; CDR3: ASSLRQGGGYT
J: TRBJ2-7; V: TRBV5-4; CDR3: ASSLGDRAH
J: TRBJ2-1; V: TRBV7-2; CDR3: ASSISGGAVDEQF
J: TRBJ2-7; V: TRBV7-9; CDR3: ASSSRTSGPYEQY
J: TRBJ1-1; V: TRBV7-6; CDR3: ASSLDQGFVSEAF
J: TRBJ1-5; V: TRBV2; CDR3: ASSEGQASNQPQH
J: TRBJ1-4; V: TRBV3-1/TRBV3-2; CDR3: ASSRDRGGEKLF
J: TRBJ1-4; V: TRBV19; CDR3: ASSATGTENEKLF